The rows below give T cell receptor beta chains drawn from one sample of a study of blood T cell repertoires in COVID-19. Profiled with immunoSEQ multiplex PCR; TCRdb holds only in-frame clones, not every one. The sample shows about 47,000 clones, 75% to 90% of them seen only once. Sequenced material: peripheral blood. The receptors derive from a human donor with active COVID-19. The donor label of this sample is uncertain. CDR3s include the opening cysteine and the closing phenylalanine or tryptophan. The order of the fields is V gene, clone size, J gene, D gene, CDR3 DNA, CDR3 protein. D genes are given only for firm matches. A clone size is listed for some rows: how often the clone was seen (once, few, many), or a class if it is expanded.

TRBV6-6	.	TRBJ1-5	TRBD1	TGTGCCAGCAGTTATCGACAGGGAAATCAGCCCCAGCATTTT	CASSYRQGNQPQHF
TRBV7-3	once	TRBJ2-2	TRBD2	TGTGCCAGCACACCCCTGGGCGGGAGCGGGAACACCGGGGAGCTGTTTTTT	CASTPLGGSGNTGELFF
TRBV5-5	.	TRBJ2-3	.	TGTGCCAGCAGCTGGAGAACTAGCACAGATACGCAGTATTTT	CASSWRTSTDTQYF
TRBV29-1	.	TRBJ2-3	.	TGCAGCGCCCGAAACCAACCCAAATACGCGGATACGCAGTATTTT	CSARNQPKYADTQYF
TRBV2	.	TRBJ2-5	TRBD2	TGTGCCAGCAGTGAACCTAGGGGAGGGAATCAAGAGACCCAGTACTTC	CASSEPRGGNQETQYF
TRBV15	.	TRBJ1-1	.	TGTGCCACCAGCAGGTTGACGTGGGGAGGTTCCACTGAAGCTTTCTTT	CATSRLTWGGSTEAFF
TRBV5-5	.	TRBJ2-7	TRBD1	TGTGCCAGCAACGTACAGGGGAACAACGAGCAGTACTTC	CASNVQGNNEQYF
TRBV12-5	.	TRBJ1-5	TRBD1	TGTGCTAGTGGACCTTCTGACAGGGGGGAAAGCAATCAGCCCCAGCATTTT	CASGPSDRGESNQPQHF
TRBV28	.	TRBJ2-7	.	TGTGCCAGCAGTTCCCCCGCAGGGTTCTACGAGCAGTACTTC	CASSSPAGFYEQYF
TRBV10-3	.	TRBJ2-5	.	TGTGCCATCAGTGAGGACGGGTCTTGGACCCAGTACTTC	CAISEDGSWTQYF
TRBV27	.	TRBJ2-7	TRBD1	TGTGCCAGCAACGGACAGGGGGCTCGGTACGAGCAGTACTTC	CASNGQGARYEQYF
TRBV30	.	TRBJ1-2	.	TGTGCCTGGAGTGTCAGGGGAGACTATGGCTACACCTTC	CAWSVRGDYGYTF
TRBV3-1/TRBV3-2	.	TRBJ2-7	.	TGTGCCAGCAGCCTCCTCGGGAGTCCCGACGAGCAGTACTTC	CASSLLGSPDEQYF
TRBV11-3	.	TRBJ1-2	TRBD1	TGTGCCAGCAGCCCCGGACAGGAGCGCGGCTACACCTTC	CASSPGQERGYTF
TRBV29-1	.	TRBJ2-5	.	TGCAGCGTTGAAGAGGGGAGTGAGACCCAGTACTTC	CSVEEGSETQYF